The sequence of this TCR beta chain was determined in a study of shared clonotypes between healthy human individuals. Per the germline V gene, CDR1 is SGHTA and CDR2 is FQGNSA. Trimming cost V 6 bases and J 8 bases, with 15 bases left between them. The CDR3 loop spans 13 amino acids. TCRdb keeps only in-frame clones here, not all; method: immunoSEQ multiplex PCR. Of 2 million or so clones listed, roughly 94% were seen once; the top ten hold 0.1% to 0.15%. Sequencing was performed on naive CD4+ T cells sorted from blood. This sample's subset: CD45RA+ positively selected. The chain joins TRBV7-2 to TRBJ2-3, with D unclear. The TCR comes from a man between 18 and 29 years old in good health. This CDR3 reads CASRLAPGGTQYF. The DNA of the CDR3 is TGTGCCAGCAGGTTGGCCCCGGGCGGTACGCAGTATTTT.